The 8 T cell receptor beta chains reported below all come from one sample, sequenced in a study of blood T cell repertoires in COVID-19. Data came from immunoSEQ multiplex PCR; TCRdb stores just in-frame clones and leaves some out. The sample consists of approximately 180,000 clones, roughly 90% of them appearing once. Sequenced sample: peripheral blood. The receptors derive from a man aged 50-60 years with acute or convalescent COVID-19.

The chain recombines TRBV18 with TRBJ2-2; TRBD2 matches 8 bases. The germline CDR1 and CDR2 sequences are KGHSH and LQKENI. The ends lost 3 bases at V and 0 bases at J; junction bases unmatched: 0. The CDR3 is made up of 15 amino acids. CDR3 coding DNA: TGTGCCAGCTCACCTAGCGGGGCGAACACCGGGGAGCTGTTTTTT. This translates into CASSPSGANTGELFF.

This clone was detected only once. V is TRBV6-1 and J is TRBJ1-6; 8 nucleotides agree with TRBD1. The CDR3 runs 16 residues. V dropped 1 base and J dropped 10; count of bases not matched to a gene: 9. Germline V gene data show CDR1 as MNHNS and CDR2 as SASEGT. The CDR3 nucleotides read TGTGCCAGCAGTGAAGTCATCAGGGGGCGAAAATCACCCCTCCACTTT. Protein sequence: CASSEVIRGRKSPLHF.

The V gene is TRBV4-3, the J gene TRBJ2-3; 7 nucleotides line up with TRBD2. V shed 3 bases and J 1 base; nucleotides not matched to a gene: 1. From germline, CDR1 is LGHNA and CDR2 YSLEER. The CDR3 runs to 14 residues. The CDR3 nucleotides read TGCGCCAGCAGCCATGGGGGGGGCACAGATACGCAGTATTTT. It encodes CASSHGGGTDTQYF.

The chain combines TRBV28 with TRBJ1-6; 8 bases align to TRBD1. In germline, CDR1 is MDHEN, CDR2 SYDVKM. This CDR3 contains 15 residues. V was pared by 2 bases and J by 10 bases, with 7 bases of the junction left unmatched. The CDR3 sequence: CASSLQGAVGSPLHF. CDR3 DNA: TGTGCCAGCAGTTTACAGGGGGCAGTAGGGTCACCCCTCCACTTT.

CDR3 amino acids: CATAPRGLTGELFF. The CDR3 coding sequence is TGTGCCACCGCTCCCCGGGGGTTGACCGGGGAGCTGTTTTTT. The gene calls are TRBV24-1 and TRBJ2-2, with D possibly being TRBD2 (6 bases). V shed 9 bases and J shed 5 bases, with 15 bases lying between them. The CDR3 contains 14 residues. The V gene's germline CDR1 is KGHDR and CDR2 SFDVKD.

This chain links TRBV19 with TRBJ2-7, with D perhaps TRBD1 (6 bases). Germline V CDR1 and CDR2: LNHDA, SQIVND (reference sequence). This CDR3 has 18 amino acids. Between the trimmed V and J ends, which lost 3 bases and 2 bases, there was a span of 23 bases. The CDR3 reads CASSMQQSTDRQPYEQYF. The CDR3 region has the DNA TGTGCCAGTAGTATGCAACAGTCGACGGACAGACAACCCTACGAGCAGTACTTC.

The chain joins TRBV4-3 to TRBJ2-1, with TRBD2 matching over 14 bases. The CDR3 consists of 15 residues. The V gene end was trimmed by 2 bases and the J gene end by 9 bases; junction bases not matched to a gene: 3. The germline V gene has CDR1 LGHNA and CDR2 YSLEER. The CDR3 loop reads CASSQRTSGGPEQFF. The DNA of the CDR3 is TGCGCCAGCAGCCAAAGGACTAGCGGGGGGCCTGAGCAGTTCTTC.

The J gene is TRBJ1-5, the V gene TRBV28; tentative D call: TRBD1 (5 bases). The CDR3 consists of 14 residues. Germline V gene lookup returns CDR1 MDHEN and CDR2 SYDVKM. With 10 bases removed from V and 0 bases from J, the gap between germline ends came to 13 bases. The CDR3 spells CAILGGYSNQPQHF. The CDR3, as DNA: TGTGCCATCCTGGGGGGTTATAGCAATCAGCCCCAGCATTTT.